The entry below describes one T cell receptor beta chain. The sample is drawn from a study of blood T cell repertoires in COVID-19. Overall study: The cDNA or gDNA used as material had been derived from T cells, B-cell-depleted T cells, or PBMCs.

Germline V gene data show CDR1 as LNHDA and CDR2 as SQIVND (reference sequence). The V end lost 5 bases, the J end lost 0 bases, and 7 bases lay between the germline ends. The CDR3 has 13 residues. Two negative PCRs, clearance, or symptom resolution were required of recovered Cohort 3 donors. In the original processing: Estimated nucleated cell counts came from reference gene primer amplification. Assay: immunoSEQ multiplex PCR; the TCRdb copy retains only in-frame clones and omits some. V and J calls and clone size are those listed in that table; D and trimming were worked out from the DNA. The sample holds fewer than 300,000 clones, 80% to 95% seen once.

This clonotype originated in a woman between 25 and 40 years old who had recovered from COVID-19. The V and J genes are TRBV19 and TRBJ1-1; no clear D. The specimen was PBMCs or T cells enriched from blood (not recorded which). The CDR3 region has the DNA TGTGCCAGTAGTCCGGGTTTGAACACTGAAGCTTTCTTT. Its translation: CASSPGLNTEAFF. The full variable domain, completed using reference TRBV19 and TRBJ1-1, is DGGITQSPKYLFRKEGQNVTLSCEQNLNHDAMYWYRQDPGQGLRLIYYSQIVNDFQKGDIAEGYSVSREKKESFPLTVTSAQKNPTAFYLCASSPGLNTEAFFGQGTRLTVV.